The present entry profiles one T cell receptor (beta chain) with its context. Its antigen is unidentified. RNA was extracted with the RNeasy kit, and a quantity of roughly 0.5 to 1 ug was reverse transcribed using random hexamers. immunoSEQ multiplex PCR amplified TCR beta CDR3 across 54 Vbeta, 13 Jbeta. MiXCR, applied by TCRdb to the immunoSEQ multiplex PCR reads, yields one record per CDR3 protein. The top ten hold 0.56% of the sample, which has 70,000 or so distinct CDR3 sequences, about 94% seen once. This CDR3 is built from 13 residues. Germline V gene lookup returns CDR1 DFQATT and CDR2 SNEGSKA (reference sequence). This sample is drawn from a study of CD8 T cells in Susac syndrome. Points from the study as a whole: The number of individuals included in the study's TCR sequencing and HLA analysis was acknowledged as relatively small.

TCR beta sequences were obtained from blood CD8+ and CD4+ T cells. It was negative isolation that provided the CD8+ and CD4+ T cells, whereas TEMRA cells were enriched by FACS. The chain combines TRBV20-1 with TRBJ2-1, with no clear D. The source is a human donor with multiple sclerosis. The sequencing input was CD8+ T cells from PBMCs. CDR3 loop: CSKPRSSYNEQFF. The CDR3 bases are TGCAGCAAACCCCGTAGCTCCTACAATGAGCAGTTCTTC.